A few counts support the clone carrying this TCR beta chain. This specimen belongs to a study of blood T cell repertoires in COVID-19. CDR1 and CDR2 (germline): SGHDT, YYEEEE. V was shortened by 2 bases and J by 6 bases, with 12 bases between the two germline ends. The CDR3 is 14 amino acids. Original analysis: Reference gene primer amplification yielded estimated nucleated cell counts. Repertoires were generated with immunoSEQ multiplex PCR, while TCRdb's copy carries only in-frame clones and drops some. That table supplies the V and J calls and clone size; D and trimming were determined from the DNA. This sample has around 150,000 clones; less than 80% occur once, and the top ten carry approximately 4.5%.

The sequencing input was peripheral blood. The chain combines TRBV5-6 with TRBJ1-5; D gene unclear. The source is an elderly woman with active or convalescent COVID-19. The CDR3 bases are TGTGCCAGCAGCTTTAGGGCAGAGGGTCAGCCCCAGCATTTT. Amino acids: CASSFRAEGQPQHF.